This T cell receptor (beta chain) was captured by sequencing in a study of a mutant IDH1 vaccine in newly diagnosed glioma. The method was immunoSEQ multiplex PCR; TCRdb's version includes in-frame clones alone and lacks a portion of them. This sample has over 55,000 clones, with about 80% found just once. This CDR3 is 16 amino acids long. With V trimmed by 3 bases and J by 5 bases, 10 bases remained unmatched. Germline CDR1 reads LNHDA; CDR2 reads SQIVND (reference sequence). Documented time point: week 11, during vaccination. Doses of 300 ug of mutant IDH1 20-mer peptide were given with topical imiquimod. In every donor, the tumor was a new WHO grade 3 or 4 IDH1-mutant, ATRX-lost astrocytoma. Concerning this clone itself: No antigen is known for it.

V is TRBV19 and J is TRBJ2-5, with 9 bases fitting TRBD1. Sequencing used PBMCs, obtained from a glioma patient whose treatment included an IDH1 peptide vaccine. The TCR originated in a man under 40 with glioma. DNA for the CDR3: TGTGCCAGTAGTATTTCAGGGGACAGGGTAGTCGAGACCCAGTACTTC. Its protein product is CASSISGDRVVETQYF. Together with reference TRBV19 and TRBJ2-5, the CDR3 gives the full variable domain: DGGITQSPKYLFRKEGQNVTLSCEQNLNHDAMYWYRQDPGQGLRLIYYSQIVNDFQKGDIAEGYSVSREKKESFPLTVTSAQKNPTAFYLCASSISGDRVVETQYFGPGTRLLVL.